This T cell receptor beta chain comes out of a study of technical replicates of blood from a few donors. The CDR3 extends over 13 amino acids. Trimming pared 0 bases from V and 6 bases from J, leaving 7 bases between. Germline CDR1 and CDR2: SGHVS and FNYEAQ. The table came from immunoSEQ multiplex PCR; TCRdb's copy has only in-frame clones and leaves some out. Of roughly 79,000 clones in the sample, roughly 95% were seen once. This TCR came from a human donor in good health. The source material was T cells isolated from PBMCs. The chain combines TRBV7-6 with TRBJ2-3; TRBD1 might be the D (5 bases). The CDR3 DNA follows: TGTGCCAGCAGCTTAGCATCAGGGGATACGCAGTATTTT. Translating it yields CASSLASGDTQYF.